This T cell receptor (beta chain) is drawn from a study of regulatory T cells in long-lasting Graves disease. General study findings and limits: TRBV28, TRBJ1-2 and TRBJ2-5 were favored in persistent disease. For persistent Graves' patients, TCR diversity was lower than for newly diagnosed ones. With 2,500 to 3,000 shared public clonotypes, persistent patients exceeded new patients, who shared about a thousand.

CDR1 SEHNR and CDR2 FQNEAQ come from the germline V gene (reference sequence). V lost 2 bases to trimming and J lost 6 bases, with 13 bases between them. The CDR3 contains 14 residues. For this clonotype: Its antigen remains unidentified.

Building the TCR beta libraries relied on iRepertoire HTBI primers, and CDR3 regions underwent Arm-PCR. TCRdb re-called the multiplex PCR reads with MiXCR, one entry per CDR3 protein. The data contain about 420,000 distinct CDR3 sequences, roughly a quarter of them seen just once; the ten biggest clones take up roughly 28%. Specified time point: persistent/refractory GD, antithyroid drugs over 5 years with positive TRAb. The TCR library used RNA extracted from PBMCs. Peripheral blood, at 8 to 9.5 milliliters, went into EDTA tubes. The sequencing used peripheral blood mononuclear cells (PBMCs), collected when the disease was refractory, from a patient treated with antithyroid drugs. The receptor comes from a female donor with Graves disease. This chain connects TRBV7-9 to TRBJ1-2; TRBD1 might be the D (6 bases). CDR3 protein: CASSLSQGTNGYTF. Here the CDR3 DNA reads TGTGCCAGCAGCTTAAGCCAGGGGACGAATGGCTACACCTTC.